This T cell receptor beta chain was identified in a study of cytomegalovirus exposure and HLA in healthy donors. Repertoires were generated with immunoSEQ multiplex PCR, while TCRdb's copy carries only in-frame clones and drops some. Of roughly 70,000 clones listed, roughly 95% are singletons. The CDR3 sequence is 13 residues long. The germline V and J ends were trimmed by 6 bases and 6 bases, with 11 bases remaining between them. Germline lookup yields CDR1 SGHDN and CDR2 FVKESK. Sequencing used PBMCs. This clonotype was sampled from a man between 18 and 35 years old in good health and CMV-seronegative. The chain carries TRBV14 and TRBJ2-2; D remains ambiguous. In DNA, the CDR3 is TGTGCCAGCAGTTTTTCTAGGTCCGGGGAGCTGTTTTTT. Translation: CASSFSRSGELFF.